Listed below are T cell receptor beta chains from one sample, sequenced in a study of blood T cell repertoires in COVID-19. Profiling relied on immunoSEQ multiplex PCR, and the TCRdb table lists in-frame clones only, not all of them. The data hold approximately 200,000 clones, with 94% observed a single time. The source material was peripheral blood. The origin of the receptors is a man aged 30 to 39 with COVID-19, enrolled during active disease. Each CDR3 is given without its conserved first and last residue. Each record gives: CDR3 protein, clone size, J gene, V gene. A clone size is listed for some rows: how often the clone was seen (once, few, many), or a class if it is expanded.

cdr3_aa: ASSSPGGRQY
clone_size: NA
j_call: TRBJ2-7
v_call: TRBV28

cdr3_aa: ASSRDRVYYNEQF
clone_size: NA
j_call: TRBJ2-1
v_call: TRBV3-1/TRBV3-2

cdr3_aa: ATMTGSYEQY
clone_size: NA
j_call: TRBJ2-7
v_call: TRBV6-5

cdr3_aa: ASRPTGTMVPQH
clone_size: NA
j_call: TRBJ1-5
v_call: TRBV6-5

cdr3_aa: ASAGRGYEQY
clone_size: NA
j_call: TRBJ2-7
v_call: TRBV13

cdr3_aa: ASSYGQSNQPQH
clone_size: NA
j_call: TRBJ1-5
v_call: TRBV6-5

cdr3_aa: ASSLGPTGDQPQH
clone_size: NA
j_call: TRBJ1-5
v_call: TRBV5-5

cdr3_aa: ASSPIPNSGGRKETQY
clone_size: NA
j_call: TRBJ2-5
v_call: TRBV18

cdr3_aa: ASSDLWGPNRGNQPQH
clone_size: NA
j_call: TRBJ1-5
v_call: TRBV6-1

cdr3_aa: AIRETSGGKDTQY
clone_size: NA
j_call: TRBJ2-3
v_call: TRBV10-3

cdr3_aa: ASSHRTSPNTEAF
clone_size: once
j_call: TRBJ1-1
v_call: TRBV19

cdr3_aa: ASSKGQGRENTIY
clone_size: NA
j_call: TRBJ1-3
v_call: TRBV10-1

cdr3_aa: ASSPEGGSFTGELF
clone_size: NA
j_call: TRBJ2-2
v_call: TRBV5-5

cdr3_aa: ATSEGTGEVEQF
clone_size: once
j_call: TRBJ2-1
v_call: TRBV24-1

cdr3_aa: ASSYSRLAGFYEQY
clone_size: NA
j_call: TRBJ2-7
v_call: TRBV6-6

cdr3_aa: ASSMGQGVTEAF
clone_size: NA
j_call: TRBJ1-1
v_call: TRBV19

cdr3_aa: ASGGFGQPQH
clone_size: once
j_call: TRBJ1-5
v_call: TRBV27

cdr3_aa: ASSQWTATDTQY
clone_size: NA
j_call: TRBJ2-3
v_call: TRBV4-1

cdr3_aa: ASSEARREGNQPQH
clone_size: few
j_call: TRBJ1-5
v_call: TRBV2

cdr3_aa: ASSLAAGREQY
clone_size: NA
j_call: TRBJ2-7
v_call: TRBV5-5

cdr3_aa: ASSTGTSSGELF
clone_size: NA
j_call: TRBJ2-2
v_call: TRBV5-4

cdr3_aa: ASSLPPSEKLF
clone_size: NA
j_call: TRBJ1-4
v_call: TRBV6-5

cdr3_aa: ASSQDLGNQPQH
clone_size: NA
j_call: TRBJ1-5
v_call: TRBV4-2

cdr3_aa: ASSYEELSLGYEQY
clone_size: NA
j_call: TRBJ2-7
v_call: TRBV6-6

cdr3_aa: SVGQGAGTGELF
clone_size: once
j_call: TRBJ2-2
v_call: TRBV29-1